The rows below give T cell receptor beta chains drawn from one sample of a study of shared clonotypes between healthy human individuals. The data were produced by immunoSEQ multiplex PCR, yet TCRdb's version contains in-frame clones alone and is incomplete. The sample lists around 510,000 clones, 90% to 97% occurring once. Sequencing was carried out using naive CD4+ T cells sorted from blood. These receptor sequences come from a woman in her thirties in good health. Each CDR3 is given with its conserved first and last residue. The D gene is left open where the match is weak.

length	V	J	D	CDR3	DNA
16	TRBV6-1	TRBJ1-5	.	CASSANRDPINQPQHF	TGTGCCAGCAGTGCGAACCGGGACCCGATCAATCAGCCCCAGCATTTT
14	TRBV2	TRBJ2-7	.	CASNLADYSYEQYF	TGTGCCAGCAATTTAGCGGACTACTCCTACGAGCAGTACTTC
13	TRBV7-9	TRBJ1-1	.	CASSLAGLAEAFF	TGTGCCAGCAGCTTAGCCGGTTTAGCTGAAGCTTTCTTT
12	TRBV12-5	TRBJ2-5	TRBD2	CASGPAGGTQYF	TGTGCTAGTGGTCCGGCGGGAGGGACCCAGTACTTC
15	TRBV5-1	TRBJ2-1	.	CASSFGTISYNEQFF	TGCGCCAGCAGCTTTGGGACAATCTCCTACAATGAGCAGTTCTTC
14	TRBV6-1	TRBJ1-3	.	CASETASSGNTIYF	TGTGCCTCTGAGACAGCGAGCTCTGGAAACACCATATATTTT
13	TRBV19	TRBJ1-1	.	CASVLPGNTEAFF	TGTGCCAGTGTTCTCCCGGGGAACACTGAAGCTTTCTTT
15	TRBV28	TRBJ2-7	TRBD2	CASSLGGGRASGQYF	TGTGCCAGCAGTTTGGGCGGCGGGAGGGCCTCAGGGCAGTACTTC
12	TRBV29-1	TRBJ2-7	.	CSVGQVFYEQYF	TGCAGCGTTGGACAGGTGTTCTACGAGCAGTACTTC
13	TRBV2	TRBJ1-5	.	CASRDVSNQPQHF	TGTGCCAGCAGGGATGTTAGCAATCAGCCCCAGCATTTT
14	TRBV28	TRBJ1-2	.	CASSLWSGRIGYTF	TGTGCCAGCAGTTTATGGAGTGGTAGGATTGGCTACACCTTC
15	TRBV5-1	TRBJ1-5	.	CASSLAAGRNQPQHF	TGCGCCAGCAGCTTGGCCGCAGGGCGAAACCAGCCCCAGCATTTT
16	TRBV2	TRBJ2-7	.	CASSKGVYAAPGVQYF	TGTGCCAGCAGCAAAGGCGTATACGCGGCCCCGGGTGTGCAGTACTTC
13	TRBV6-1	TRBJ1-5	TRBD1	CASSDRGNQPQHF	TGTGCCAGCAGCGACAGGGGGAATCAGCCCCAGCATTTT
15	TRBV18	TRBJ2-2	.	CASSPIEGSTGELFF	TGTGCCAGCTCACCAATCGAGGGGAGCACCGGGGAGCTGTTTTTT
17	TRBV15	TRBJ2-1	.	CATSRARLDHQYNEQFF	TGTGCCACCAGCAGAGCTCGGCTAGACCATCAATACAATGAGCAGTTCTTC
16	TRBV13	TRBJ2-5	.	CASSFPPAGGPGTQYF	TGTGCCAGCAGTTTCCCCCCGGCCGGGGGCCCTGGGACCCAGTACTTC
15	TRBV7-2	TRBJ2-2	.	CASSLGGRNTGELFF	TGTGCCAGCAGCTTAGGTGGGAGGAACACCGGGGAGCTGTTTTTT
15	TRBV6-5	TRBJ1-2	.	CASTPGSRTNYGYTF	TGTGCCAGCACACCCGGTTCCAGAACTAACTATGGCTACACCTTC
13	TRBV7-6	TRBJ2-7	.	CAIVRGGSYEQYF	TGTGCCATCGTAAGGGGCGGAAGCTACGAGCAGTACTTC
17	TRBV27	TRBJ2-3	.	CASRPHGLTSRADTQYF	TGTGCCAGCAGACCCCATGGACTGACCTCTCGGGCAGATACGCAGTATTTT
15	TRBV6-5	TRBJ2-7	.	CASSPSGALSYEQYF	TGTGCCAGCAGCCCTTCAGGGGCCCTTTCCTACGAGCAGTACTTC
13	TRBV6-1	TRBJ2-7	.	CASSEFRGPQGNF	TGTGCCAGCAGTGAATTTCGGGGCCCCCAAGGGAACTTC
15	TRBV6-5	TRBJ2-1	TRBD2	CASSRLADLGNEQFF	TGTGCCAGCAGTCGACTAGCGGACCTGGGGAATGAGCAGTTCTTC
12	TRBV6-1	TRBJ2-7	.	CASSEWSYEQYF	TGTGCCAGCAGTGAATGGAGCTACGAGCAGTACTTC
17	TRBV5-6	TRBJ1-2	.	CASSLDLMGHTYYGYTF	TGTGCCAGCAGCTTGGACCTTATGGGACATACTTACTATGGCTACACCTTC
13	TRBV5-1	TRBJ2-7	.	CASSLGSLYEQYF	TGCGCCAGCAGCTTGGGTAGTCTCTACGAGCAGTACTTC
18	TRBV7-9	TRBJ2-1	TRBD2	CASSLAWGGRANYNEQFF	TGTGCCAGCAGCTTAGCGTGGGGCGGGAGGGCCAACTACAATGAGCAGTTCTTC
16	TRBV6-6	TRBJ2-5	TRBD2	CASSYPASGRQETQYF	TGTGCCAGCAGTTATCCCGCTAGCGGGCGCCAAGAGACCCAGTACTTC
17	TRBV19	TRBJ2-7	TRBD1	CASSIAPGQGDFYEQYF	TGTGCCAGTAGTATAGCCCCAGGACAGGGGGACTTCTACGAGCAGTACTTC
12	TRBV2	TRBJ1-4	TRBD1	CASRGGGEKLFF	TGTGCCAGCAGAGGGGGCGGAGAAAAACTGTTTTTT
15	TRBV11-2	TRBJ1-2	TRBD1	CASSSSRDRGRGYTF	TGTGCCAGCAGTTCGTCCCGGGACAGGGGGAGAGGCTACACCTTC
13	TRBV19	TRBJ1-2	.	CASSSLELGGYTF	TGTGCCAGTAGTAGCCTTGAACTGGGTGGCTACACCTTC
18	TRBV19	TRBJ1-5	.	CASSLRTLPPTNNQPQHF	TGTGCCAGTAGTCTGCGGACCCTTCCTCCGACAAACAATCAGCCCCAGCATTTT
12	TRBV18	TRBJ2-7	.	CASSPTGQEQYF	TGTGCCAGCTCACCAACAGGGCAAGAGCAGTACTTC
15	TRBV18	TRBJ2-2	TRBD1	CASSPTGETTGELFF	TGTGCCAGCTCACCTACAGGGGAAACTACCGGGGAGCTGTTTTTT
18	TRBV28	TRBJ2-5	TRBD2	CASRKLRDRVGLAGAQYF	TGTGCCAGCAGGAAGCTCCGGGACAGGGTAGGACTAGCGGGGGCCCAGTACTTC
17	TRBV7-9	TRBJ1-3	.	CASSSSQLLWVGNTIYF	TGTGCCAGCAGCTCGTCGCAGCTCCTCTGGGTTGGAAACACCATATATTTT
18	TRBV28	TRBJ2-3	.	CASSQFFRLMTSTDTQYF	TGTGCCAGCAGTCAATTTTTCAGACTAATGACGAGCACAGATACGCAGTATTTT
13	TRBV6-5	TRBJ2-1	.	CASSYSRYNEQFF	TGTGCCAGCAGTTACTCGAGGTACAATGAGCAGTTCTTC
13	TRBV30	TRBJ2-5	.	CAWTRGYFETQYF	TGTGCCTGGACAAGGGGTTATTTTGAGACCCAGTACTTC